Below are 25 T cell receptor beta chains sequenced from a single sample in a study of T-cell reconstitution after alpha-beta-depleted transplantation in children. A TCRbeta library incorporating unique molecular identifiers was prepared. TCRdb redid the calling of the PCR reads with MiXCR, one entry per CDR3 protein. Among fewer than 120,000 distinct CDR3 sequences, 10% to 13% were seen once, and the ten largest hold approximately 7.9%. The sample here was PBMCs from the stem cell graft donor, taken from the stem cell graft. These receptors were obtained from a human donor who donated a stem cell graft to a child with acute lymphoblastic leukemia.

This clonotype showed up just a few times. The chain joins TRBV6-5 to TRBJ2-5; D remains unclear. The ends were cut back, 4 bases at V and 2 bases at J, with 11 bases in the middle. Germline values: CDR1 MNHEY, CDR2 SVGAGI. CDR3 length equals 14 residues. Here the CDR3 DNA reads TGTGCCAGCAGTTTCGTGTGGCAGCAAGAGACCCAGTACTTC. Protein: CASSFVWQQETQYF.

Ten or more counts support this clonotype. V usage is TRBV29-1 and J usage is TRBJ2-1; 10 positions match TRBD2. Looked up from germline, CDR1 is SQVTM and CDR2 is ANQGSEA. The CDR3 contains 17 residues. V trimming: 2 bases; J trimming: 7 bases; junction bases outside the gene matches: 14. CDR3 sequence: CSVENRVGAGGMNEQFF. CDR3 DNA: TGCAGCGTTGAAAATAGAGTGGGAGCGGGAGGGATGAATGAGCAGTTCTTC.

This clonotype was seen many times. This sequence joins TRBV7-2 and TRBJ2-1; D remains ambiguous. This CDR3 spans 13 amino acids. V lost 3 bases and J lost 3, with 6 bases in between. Germline lookup yields CDR1 SGHTA and CDR2 FQGNSA. The CDR3 DNA is TGTGCCAGCAGCTTCAGCTACTACAATGAGCAGTTCTTC. The encoded protein is CASSFSYYNEQFF.

By share, this clonotype counts as medium-sized. This chain uses TRBV9 with TRBJ2-3, with no clear D. The CDR3 consists of 14 residues. The V end was cut by 2 bases, the J end by 2 bases, with 9 bases between. Germline values: CDR1 SGDLS, CDR2 YYNGEE. Here the CDR3 reads CASSVKGYTDTQYF. The CDR3 region has the DNA TGTGCCAGCAGCGTCAAGGGTTACACAGATACGCAGTATTTT.

This clonotype was recorded many times. The chain is built from TRBV20-1 and TRBJ2-7, with TRBD2 matching 7 bases. Germline trimming cut 0 bases from V and 3 bases from J; bases unmatched to any gene: 8. Germline V CDR1 and CDR2: DFQATT, SNEGSKA (reference sequence). CDR3 size: 15 residues. Here the CDR3 reads CSARDGEGSNYEQYF. For the CDR3, the DNA is TGCAGTGCTAGAGATGGGGAGGGGTCCAACTACGAGCAGTACTTC.

This clonotype was seen ten or more times. J is TRBJ2-4 and V is TRBV5-5; TRBD2 matches at 9 bases. Trimming removed 0 bases from V and 0 bases from J; junction bases left unmatched: 4. The CDR3 runs 17 residues. The germline CDR1 and CDR2 sequences are SGHKS and YYEKEE (reference sequence). For the CDR3, the DNA is TGTGCCAGCAGCTTGGCTAGCGGGGATATAGCCAAAAACATTCAGTACTTC. Protein: CASSLASGDIAKNIQYF.

The table lists this clonotype with many counts. V is TRBV5-6 and J is TRBJ2-7, with 8 bases aligning to TRBD2. CDR3 length: 15 residues. Germline V gene lookup returns CDR1 SGHDT and CDR2 YYEEEE. J gave up 0 bases and V 3 bases, and 5 bases lay outside the gene matches. The CDR3 nucleotides are TGTGCCAGCAGCTCCCCTAGCGGGCTCTCCTACGAGCAGTACTTC. Translation: CASSSPSGLSYEQYF. Complete variable domain (other parts from reference TRBV5-6 and TRBJ2-7): DAGVTQSPTHLIKTRGQQVTLRCSPKSGHDTVSWYQQALGQGPQFIFQYYEEEERQRGNFPDRFSGHQFPNYSSELNVNALLLGDSALYLCASSSPSGLSYEQYFGPGTRLTVT.

This clonotype was counted ten times or more. The rearrangement links TRBV29-1 to TRBJ2-2; no firm D call. The CDR3 loop spans 15 amino acids. Germline lookup yields CDR1 SQVTM and CDR2 ANQGSEA. V shed 0 bases and J shed 0 bases, with 8 bases lying between them. CDR3 region: CSVEDSGTNTGELFF. The CDR3 region has the DNA TGCAGCGTTGAAGATTCCGGCACGAACACCGGGGAGCTGTTTTTT.

This clonotype has at least ten counts. The CDR3 here is CSVADSYEQYF. The CDR3 bases are TGCAGCGTTGCGGACTCCTACGAGCAGTACTTC. This chain joins TRBV29-1 and TRBJ2-7; no definite D call. Looked up from germline, CDR1 is SQVTM and CDR2 is ANQGSEA. Trimming removed 4 bases from V and 0 bases from J, with 4 bases in between. The CDR3 consists of 11 residues.

This clonotype has ten or more counts. The chain joins TRBV29-1 to TRBJ1-1; D gene unclear. The CDR3 spans 12 residues. Trimming left V 4 bases short and J 3 bases short, with 9 bases between. Germline V lookup: CDR1 SQVTM, CDR2 ANQGSEA. The CDR3 loop is CSVANGDTEAFF. The DNA of the CDR3 is TGCAGCGTTGCCAATGGGGACACTGAAGCTTTCTTT.

This clonotype was recorded many times. The J gene is TRBJ2-3, the V gene TRBV20-1; 12 nucleotides align to TRBD2. The J segment lost 7 bases and the V segment lost 5 bases, leaving 10 bases of the junction unmatched. This CDR3 has 15 residues. The germline V gene encodes CDR1 DFQATT and CDR2 SNEGSKA (reference sequence). Written as DNA, the CDR3 is TGCAGTGCTGGGCTTCCTAGCGGGGGGGCGAATACGCAGTATTTT. Translated, it gives CSAGLPSGGANTQYF.

This clonotype was seen ten or more times. V and J are TRBV5-1 and TRBJ1-5; D gene ambiguous. Between the trimmed V and J ends, which lost 0 bases and 4 bases, there was a span of 11 bases. Germline CDR1 SGHRS, CDR2 YFSETQ. The CDR3 is 15 amino acids. The CDR3 nucleotides are TGCGCCAGCAGCTTGGAGGCAGGACGTAATCAGCCCCAGCATTTT. Protein sequence: CASSLEAGRNQPQHF.

This clonotype was found many times. V gene TRBV12-3 or TRBV12-4 combines with J gene TRBJ2-1; 7 bases are a match to TRBD1. The V segment lost 4 bases and the J segment 5 bases; nucleotides outside the gene matches: 11. The CDR3 consists of 16 residues. The CDR3, as DNA: TGTGCCAGCAGTTCCGGCCGGGACAGTCTGGACAATGAGCAGTTCTTC. Its translation: CASSSGRDSLDNEQFF.

This clonotype has a count of ten or more. The CDR3 DNA is TGTGCCAGCAGCCCCCAACCGGATCTTAATTCACCCCTCCACTTT. Protein: CASSPQPDLNSPLHF. V and J are TRBV5-4 and TRBJ1-6; D not resolved. V was shortened by 4 bases and J by 6 bases, with 14 bases between the two germline ends. The CDR3 sequence is 15 residues long. CDR1 SGHNT and CDR2 YYREEE come from the germline V gene (reference sequence). The full variable domain, completed using reference TRBV5-4 and TRBJ1-6, is ETGVTQSPTHLIKTRGQQVTLRCSSQSGHNTVSWYQQALGQGPQFIFQYYREEENGRGNFPPRFSGLQFPNYSSELNVNALELDDSALYLCASSPQPDLNSPLHFGNGTRLTVT.

Ten or more counts support this clonotype. The V gene is TRBV2, the J gene TRBJ2-1; no reliable D call. Trimming left V 4 bases short and J 8 bases short, with 12 bases between. The germline V gene has CDR1 SNHLY and CDR2 FYNNEI. The CDR3 consists of 13 residues. CDR3 protein: CASSGTAGYEQFF. The CDR3 DNA follows: TGTGCCAGCAGTGGGACGGCTGGCTATGAGCAGTTCTTC.

Concerning this clonotype itself: Given a much more abundant clone one base away, this may be a read error. CDR3 DNA sequence: TGTGCCAGCAGTTATTGGGACATATCGAACACTGAAGCTTTCTTT. This codes for CASSYWDISNTEAFF. The chain links TRBV6-2 or TRBV6-3 to TRBJ1-1; a possible D gene is TRBD1 (6 bases). There are 15 residues in the CDR3. V was clipped by 3 bases and J by 1 base, with 12 bases between them. Germline loops: CDR1 MNHEY, CDR2 SVGEGT.

About this clonotype itself: A much larger clone sits a single nucleotide away, making a read error possible. The genes are TRBV20-1 and TRBJ2-7, with D tentatively TRBD1 (5 bases). The V gene lost 0 bases and the J gene lost 0 bases, with 18 bases spanning the gap. There are 17 residues in the CDR3. Germline V gene data show CDR1 as DFQATT and CDR2 as SNEGSKA (reference sequence). The CDR3 sequence: CSAREMALPDSSYEQYF. The CDR3 DNA sequence: TGCAGTGCTAGAGAAATGGCACTACCTGACAGCTCCTACGAGCAGTACTTC.

This clonotype was seen at least ten times. This chain links TRBV7-6 with TRBJ2-3; 7 bases are a match to TRBD2. The CDR3 is 16 residues long. Germline loops: CDR1 SGHVS, CDR2 FNYEAQ. V gave up 5 bases and J gave up 0 bases; unmatched junction bases: 8. CDR3 nucleotides: TGTGCCAGCAGCCATGGGACTACCCCCAGCACAGATACGCAGTATTTT. The encoded protein is CASSHGTTPSTDTQYF.

This clonotype occurred many times. This chain joins TRBV29-1 and TRBJ1-1, with 7 bases fitting TRBD1. The CDR3 contains 12 residues. Germline assignment: CDR1 SQVTM and CDR2 ANQGSEA. V gave up 4 bases and J gave up 7 bases; unmatched junction bases: 6. The CDR3 DNA reads TGCAGCGTTGGACAGGGTCGTAATGAAGCTTTCTTT. This translates into CSVGQGRNEAFF.

This clonotype was recorded many times. The CDR3 coding sequence is TGCAGCGTTGAGTACGGCGGGGCCACTGAAGCTTTCTTT. Translating it yields CSVEYGGATEAFF. The V gene is TRBV29-1, the J gene TRBJ1-1, with D maybe TRBD1 (5 bases). The CDR3 has 13 residues. Trimming stripped 3 bases from V and 4 bases from J, with 12 bases between. Per germline, CDR1 SQVTM and CDR2 ANQGSEA.

In its sample, this clonotype was seen many times. V is TRBV7-2 and J is TRBJ2-1; D is uncertain. The CDR3 is made up of 11 amino acids. V shed 2 bases and J shed 12 bases, with 8 bases lying between them. Germline V CDR1 and CDR2: SGHTA, FQGNSA. CDR3: CASSLSRVQFF. In DNA form, the CDR3 reads TGTGCCAGCAGCTTAAGCCGTGTGCAGTTCTTC.

This clonotype was observed many times. The chain links TRBV5-1 to TRBJ1-1; no firm D call. Germline V lookup: CDR1 SGHRS, CDR2 YFSETQ. The CDR3 has 14 residues. V lost 4 bases to trimming and J lost 0 bases, with 10 bases between them. CDR3 region: CASSGGGLNTEAFF. The DNA of the CDR3 is TGCGCCAGCAGCGGCGGCGGTTTGAACACTGAAGCTTTCTTT.

The chain employs TRBV10-3 and TRBJ2-3, with 10 bases identical to TRBD2. The V gene's germline CDR1 is ENHRY and CDR2 SYGVKD. This CDR3 has 21 residues. V was clipped by 5 bases and J by 3 bases; unmatched bases: 23. CDR3 in amino acids: CAISRVALAGINPTRTDTQYF. CDR3 nucleotides: TGTGCCATCAGTAGGGTCGCACTAGCGGGGATAAATCCCACTAGGACAGATACGCAGTATTTT.

This clonotype was seen ten or more times. This rearrangement joins TRBV27 to TRBJ1-2, with 7 bases aligning to TRBD1. The CDR3 contains 15 residues. With V trimmed by 1 base and J by 4 bases, 6 bases remained unmatched. Germline assignment: CDR1 MNHEY and CDR2 SMNVEV (reference sequence). CDR3 in DNA: TGTGCCAGCAGTTTATACCCAGGGGGTAGCTATGGCTACACCTTC. Amino acids: CASSLYPGGSYGYTF.

The table lists this clonotype with many counts. CDR3 amino acids: CASSGRVATYNEQFF. CDR3 bases: TGCGCCAGCAGCGGCAGGGTTGCCACTTACAATGAGCAGTTCTTC. The rearrangement joins TRBV5-1 to TRBJ2-1; D perhaps matches TRBD1 (5 bases). V was shortened by 4 bases and J by 4 bases, with 15 bases between the two germline ends. The CDR3 is made up of 15 amino acids. CDR1 and CDR2 from the germline V gene are SGHRS and YFSETQ.